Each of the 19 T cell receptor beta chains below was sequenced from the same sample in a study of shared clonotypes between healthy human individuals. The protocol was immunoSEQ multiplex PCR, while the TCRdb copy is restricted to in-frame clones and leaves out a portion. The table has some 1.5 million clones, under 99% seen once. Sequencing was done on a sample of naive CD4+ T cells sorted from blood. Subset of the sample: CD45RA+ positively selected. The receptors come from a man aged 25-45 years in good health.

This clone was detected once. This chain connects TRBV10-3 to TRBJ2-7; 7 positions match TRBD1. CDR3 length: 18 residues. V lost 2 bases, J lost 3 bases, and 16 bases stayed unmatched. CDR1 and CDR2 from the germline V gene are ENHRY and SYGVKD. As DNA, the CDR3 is TGTGCCATCAGTGAGCCCAACCCCGACAGGGAGTACGTCTACGAGCAGTACTTC. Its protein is CAISEPNPDREYVYEQYF.

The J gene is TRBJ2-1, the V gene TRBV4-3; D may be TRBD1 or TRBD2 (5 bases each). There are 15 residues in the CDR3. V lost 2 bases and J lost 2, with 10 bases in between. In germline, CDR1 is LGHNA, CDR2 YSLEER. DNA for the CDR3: TGCGCCAGCAGCCAAACTAGGGGACCCTACAATGAGCAGTTCTTC. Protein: CASSQTRGPYNEQFF.

In DNA form, the CDR3 reads TGCGCCAGCAGGAGAGTTAGTAGCGGGGATAATGAGCAGTTCTTC. As protein: CASRRVSSGDNEQFF. The rearrangement joins TRBV4-3 to TRBJ2-1; 8 positions agree with TRBD2. The CDR3 is made up of 15 amino acids. CDR1 LGHNA and CDR2 YSLEER come from the germline V gene. V was clipped by 6 bases and J by 7 bases; unmatched bases: 11.

DNA for the CDR3: TGTGCCAGCAGTTGGGACAGGAACACCGGGGAGCTGTTTTTT. Its protein is CASSWDRNTGELFF. The rearrangement joins TRBV27 to TRBJ2-2; TRBD1 matches 7 bases. Germline CDR1 and CDR2: MNHEY and SMNVEV (reference sequence). V shed 4 bases and J 1 base; nucleotides not matched to a gene: 0. The CDR3 is made up of 14 amino acids.

CDR3: CASSLPGQSNYGYTF. The CDR3 region has the DNA TGTGCCAGCAGTCTCCCGGGACAGAGTAATTATGGCTACACCTTC. This chain links TRBV28 with TRBJ1-2, with TRBD1 matching 7 bases. After removal of 5 bases from V and 5 bases from J, the junction contained 11 bases not matched to a gene. CDR1 is MDHEN, CDR2 SYDVKM, per germline. The CDR3 spans 15 residues.

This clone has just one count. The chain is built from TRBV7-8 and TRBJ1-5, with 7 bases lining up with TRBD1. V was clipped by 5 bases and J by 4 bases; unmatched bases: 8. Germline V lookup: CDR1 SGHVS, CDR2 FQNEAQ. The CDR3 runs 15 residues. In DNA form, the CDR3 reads TGTGCCAGCAGCCTAGGGGGCACTAAGAATCAGCCCCAGCATTTT. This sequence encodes CASSLGGTKNQPQHF.

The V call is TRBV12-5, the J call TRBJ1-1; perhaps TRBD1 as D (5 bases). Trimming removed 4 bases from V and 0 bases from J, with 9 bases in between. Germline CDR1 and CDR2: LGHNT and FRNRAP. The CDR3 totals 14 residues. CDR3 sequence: CASGWGIMNTEAFF. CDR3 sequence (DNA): TGTGCTAGTGGTTGGGGGATAATGAACACTGAAGCTTTCTTT.

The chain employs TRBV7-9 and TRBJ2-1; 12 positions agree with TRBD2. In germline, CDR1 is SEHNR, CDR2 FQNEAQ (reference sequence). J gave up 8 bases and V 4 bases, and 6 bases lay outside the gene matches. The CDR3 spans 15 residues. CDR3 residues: CASSSTSGRSDEQFF. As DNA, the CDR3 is TGTGCCAGCAGCTCGACTAGCGGGAGAAGCGATGAGCAGTTCTTC.

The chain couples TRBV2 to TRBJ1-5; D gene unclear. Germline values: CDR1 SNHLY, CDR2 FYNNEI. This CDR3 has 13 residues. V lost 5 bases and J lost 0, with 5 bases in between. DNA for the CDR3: TGTGCCAGCAGTTACGGTAGCAATCAGCCCCAGCATTTT. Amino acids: CASSYGSNQPQHF. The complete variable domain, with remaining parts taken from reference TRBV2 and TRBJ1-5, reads EPEVTQTPSHQVTQMGQEVILRCVPISNHLYFYWYRQILGQKVEFLVSFYNNEISEKSEIFDDQFSVERPDGSNFTLKIRSTKLEDSAMYFCASSYGSNQPQHFGDGTRLSIL.

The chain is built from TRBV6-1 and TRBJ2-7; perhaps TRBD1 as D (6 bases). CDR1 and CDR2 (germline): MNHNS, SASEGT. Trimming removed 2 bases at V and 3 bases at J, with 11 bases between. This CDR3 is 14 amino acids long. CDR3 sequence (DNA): TGTGCCAGCAGTGAAAACAGGGATCTCTACGAGCAGTACTTC. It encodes CASSENRDLYEQYF.

The CDR3 region is CASSPYGSSRTYEQYF. Written as DNA, the CDR3 is TGTGCCAGCAGCCCCTATGGCTCTAGCAGGACCTACGAGCAGTACTTC. The chain combines TRBV7-2 with TRBJ2-7, with D maybe TRBD2 (5 bases). The CDR3 length is 16 residues. Trimming cost V 5 bases and J 2 bases, with 19 bases left between them. CDR1 is SGHTA, CDR2 FQGNSA, per germline.

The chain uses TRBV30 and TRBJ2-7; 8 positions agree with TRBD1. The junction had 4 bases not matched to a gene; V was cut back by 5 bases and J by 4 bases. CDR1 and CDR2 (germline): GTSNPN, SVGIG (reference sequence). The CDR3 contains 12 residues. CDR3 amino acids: CAWDRGEYEQYF. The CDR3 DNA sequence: TGTGCCTGGGACAGGGGAGAATACGAGCAGTACTTC.

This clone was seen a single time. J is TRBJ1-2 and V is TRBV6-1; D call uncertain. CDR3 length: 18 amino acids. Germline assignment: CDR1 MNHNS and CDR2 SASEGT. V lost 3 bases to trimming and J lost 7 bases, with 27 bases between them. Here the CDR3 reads CASSDPLLLGTNSGGYTF. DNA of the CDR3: TGTGCCAGCAGTGATCCCCTTTTGCTCGGCACGAACTCGGGTGGCTACACCTTC.

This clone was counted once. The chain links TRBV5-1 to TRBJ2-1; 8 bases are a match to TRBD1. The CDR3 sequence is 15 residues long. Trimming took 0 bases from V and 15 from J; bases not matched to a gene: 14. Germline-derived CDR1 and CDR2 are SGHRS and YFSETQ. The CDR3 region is CASSLVAGQGPMPFF. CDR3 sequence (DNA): TGCGCCAGCAGCTTGGTGGCCGGACAGGGCCCTATGCCGTTCTTC.

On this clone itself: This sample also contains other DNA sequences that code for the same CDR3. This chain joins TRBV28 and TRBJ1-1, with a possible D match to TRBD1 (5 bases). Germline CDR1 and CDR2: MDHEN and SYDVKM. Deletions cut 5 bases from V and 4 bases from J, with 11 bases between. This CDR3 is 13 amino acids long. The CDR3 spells CASSTLGGTEAFF. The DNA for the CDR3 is TGTGCCAGCAGTACCTTGGGGGGCACTGAAGCTTTCTTT.

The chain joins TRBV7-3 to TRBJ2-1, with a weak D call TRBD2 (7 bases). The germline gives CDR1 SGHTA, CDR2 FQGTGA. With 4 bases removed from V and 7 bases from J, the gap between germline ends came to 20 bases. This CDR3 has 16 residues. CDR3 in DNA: TGTGCCAGCAGCTCTCGGGGGGCAAAGCGACCGAATGAGCAGTTCTTC. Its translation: CASSSRGAKRPNEQFF.

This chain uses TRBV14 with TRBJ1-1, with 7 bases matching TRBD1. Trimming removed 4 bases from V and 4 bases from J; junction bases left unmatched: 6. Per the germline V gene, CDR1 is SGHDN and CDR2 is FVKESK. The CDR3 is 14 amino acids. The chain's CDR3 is CASSPLNRGTEAFF. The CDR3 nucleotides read TGTGCCAGCAGCCCGCTAAACAGGGGCACTGAAGCTTTCTTT.

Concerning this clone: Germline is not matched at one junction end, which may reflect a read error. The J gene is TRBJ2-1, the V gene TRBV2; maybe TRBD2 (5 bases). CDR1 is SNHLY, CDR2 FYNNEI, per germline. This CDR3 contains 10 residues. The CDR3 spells CASSEALVLF. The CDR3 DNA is TGTGCCAGCAGTGAAGCACTAGTACTCTTC.

The DNA for the CDR3 is TGTGCCACAACTCAGGGCCCTGGCCGTTCGGGCACCGGGGAGCTGTTTTTT. Translated, it gives CATTQGPGRSGTGELFF. The V gene is TRBV28, the J gene TRBJ2-2; TRBD1 is a possible D gene (5 bases). The V gene lost 10 bases and the J gene lost 4 bases, with 25 bases spanning the gap. CDR3 size: 17 residues. In germline, CDR1 is MDHEN, CDR2 SYDVKM.